The 13 T cell receptor beta chains given below trace back to one sample, sequenced in a study of T cells in women clearing cervical HPV infection. Generated by immunoSEQ multiplex PCR, the TCRdb table keeps only in-frame clones and is missing some. The specimen's table records about 30,000 clones. The sample consisted of blood buffy coat. Source of these receptors: a woman aged 18-69 years with a cervical HPV16 infection that either progressed to CIN3+ or cleared (not recorded which).

Regarding this clone: The observed sequence ends 3 residues before the CDR3 terminus, with the missing tail filled in from the germline J gene. The chain links TRBV30 to TRBJ2-4, with unresolved D. The germline CDR1 and CDR2 sequences are GTSNPN and SVGIG (reference sequence). This CDR3 is built from 14 residues. Trimming removed 1 base from V and 4 bases from J, with 11 bases in between. The CDR3 DNA, read in part, is TGTGCCTGGAGTGGAACCCAAGCTAAAAACATT. It yields the protein CAWSGTQAKNI. The CDR3 reads in full as CAWSGTQAKNIQYF. Variable domain in full (rest from reference TRBV30 and TRBJ2-4): SQTIHQWPATLVQPVGSPLSLECTVEGTSNPNLYWYRQAAGRGLQLLFYSVGIGQISSEVPQNLSASRPQDRQFILSSKKLLLSDSGFYLCAWSGTQAKNIQYFGAGTRLSVL.

About this clone: The read stops 3 residues short of the end of the CDR3; the missing end is completed from the germline J gene. This chain uses TRBV7-8 with TRBJ1-3, with 9 bases that match TRBD1. V lost 6 bases and J lost 4; bases outside the gene matches: 7. Looked up from germline, CDR1 is SGHVS and CDR2 is FQNEAQ. This CDR3 region has 15 residues. The part of the CDR3 DNA that was read is TGTGCCAGCAGGCCTGGGACAGGGCGAGGAAACACC. Encoded protein: CASRPGTGRGNT. The full CDR3 protein is CASRPGTGRGNTIYF.

Comments on this clone: The read terminates 3 residues before the CDR3 end, so the remaining end is supplied by the germline J gene. This chain uses TRBV28 with TRBJ2-7; 11 bases are shared with TRBD1. Germline V CDR1 and CDR2: MDHEN, SYDVKM. With V trimmed by 10 bases and J by 1 base, 6 bases remained unmatched. This CDR3 is built from 14 residues. CDR3 bases read: TGTGCCATTAAGGACAGGGGGCAATCCTACGAG. This gives the protein CAIKDRGQSYE. The entire CDR3 protein reads CAIKDRGQSYEQYF.

Comment on this clone: With the read ending 3 residues before the CDR3 end, the germline J gene is used to fill in that end. This chain uses TRBV5-1 with TRBJ2-1; 9 bases map to TRBD2. V shed 0 bases and J 9 bases; nucleotides not matched to a gene: 7. This CDR3 region has 15 residues. Germline V gives CDR1 SGHRS, CDR2 YFSETQ. The DNA read from the CDR3 is TGCGCCAGCAGCTTGGGTAGCGGGAGCGCGGCTGAG. This gives the protein CASSLGSGSAAE. The full CDR3 protein reads CASSLGSGSAAEQFF.

In regard to this clone: The missing CDR3 end, 3 residues past where the read stops, is filled in from the germline J gene. The chain combines TRBV18 with TRBJ2-7; 10 bases agree with TRBD1. This CDR3 has 15 residues. V was clipped by 3 bases and J by 4 bases; unmatched bases: 6. CDR1 is KGHSH and CDR2 is LQKENI in the germline V gene. CDR3 loop: CASSPPRTGGYEQYF. The CDR3 bases that were read are TGTGCCAGCTCACCTCCCCGGACAGGGGGTTACGAG. Together with reference TRBV18 and TRBJ2-7, the CDR3 gives the full variable domain: NAGVMQNPRHLVRRRGQEARLRCSPMKGHSHVYWYRQLPEEGLKFMVYLQKENIIDESGMPKERFSAEFPKEGPSILRIQQVVRGDSAAYFCASSPPRTGGYEQYFGPGTRLTVT.

Note on this clone: With the read ending 3 residues before the CDR3 end, the germline J gene is used to fill in that end. The gene calls are TRBV7-8 and TRBJ1-4, with 9 bases fitting TRBD1. The CDR3 has 18 residues. Germline trimming cut 0 bases from V and 9 bases from J; bases unmatched to any gene: 14. Germline V CDR1 and CDR2: SGHVS, FQNEAQ. The CDR3 sequence is CASSLARRGQGRIKKLFF. Incomplete CDR3 DNA: TGTGCCAGCAGCTTAGCGCGCCGGGGACAGGGCAGGATAAAAAAA. The whole variable domain, filled in from reference TRBV7-8 and TRBJ1-4, reads GAGVSQSPRYKVAKRGQDVALRCDPISGHVSLFWYQQALGQGPEFLTYFQNEAQLDKSGLPSDRFFAERPEGSVSTLKIQRTQQEDSAVYLCASSLARRGQGRIKKLFFGSGTQLSVL.

Details on this clone: The read halts 3 residues ahead of the CDR3 end, with the missing end drawn from the germline J gene. This chain links TRBV24-1 with TRBJ2-7; unclear D gene. The CDR3 contains 13 residues. In germline, CDR1 is KGHDR, CDR2 SFDVKD. V lost 4 bases, J lost 4 bases, and 10 bases lay in between. The CDR3 sequence is CATSDPTRYEQYF. CDR3 bases read: TGTGCCACCAGTGACCCGACTCGATACGAG.

The CDR3 loop reads CASSIFGEPQYF. CDR3 DNA, as far as it was read: TGTGCCAGTAGTATTTTCGGGGAGCCG. The rearrangement uses TRBV19 and TRBJ2-3; TRBD2 might be the D (5 bases). The read ends 3 residues early relative to the CDR3; the germline J gene fills the gap. Germline-derived CDR1 and CDR2 are LNHDA and SQIVND (reference sequence). The CDR3 contains 12 residues.

With regard to this clone: Read coverage stops 3 residues before the CDR3 terminus; the germline J gene supplies the remainder. The gene calls are TRBV4-2 and TRBJ1-2, with D perhaps matching TRBD1 (5 bases). Trimming cost V 0 bases and J 3 bases, with 11 bases left between them. Germline V gene data show CDR1 as LGHNA and CDR2 as YNFKEQ. The CDR3 is 15 amino acids. CDR3 bases read: TGTGCCAGCAGCCAAGATAGGGGTCTGTACTATGGC. Translated, it gives CASSQDRGLYYG. The whole CDR3 region reads CASSQDRGLYYGYTF.

With regard to this clone: Read coverage stops 3 residues before the CDR3 terminus; the germline J gene supplies the remainder. This chain joins TRBV18 and TRBJ1-5; the D gene is possibly TRBD1 (5 bases). The V and J ends lost 3 bases and 1 base respectively, with 7 bases between them. This CDR3 region has 14 residues. Germline V CDR1 and CDR2: KGHSH, LQKENI. The CDR3 is CASSPQGSNQPQHF. Partial CDR3 DNA: TGTGCCAGCTCACCCCAGGGAAGCAATCAGCCC.

As to this clone: Read coverage stops 3 residues before the CDR3 terminus; the germline J gene supplies the remainder. The J gene is TRBJ1-1, the V gene TRBV20-1; TRBD1 aligns across 8 bases. Germline V lookup: CDR1 DFQATT, CDR2 SNEGSKA (reference sequence). This CDR3 has 14 residues. The V and J ends lost 0 bases and 4 bases, in that order; junction bases with no gene match: 4. This chain's CDR3 is CSARELGQGTEAFF. CDR3 DNA (partial): TGCAGTGCTAGAGAACTCGGACAGGGCACTGAA.

Worth noting for this clone: The observed sequence ends 3 residues before the CDR3 terminus, with the missing tail filled in from the germline J gene. The J gene is TRBJ2-1, the V gene TRBV10-3; perhaps TRBD2 as D (6 bases). In germline, CDR1 is ENHRY, CDR2 SYGVKD. The V end lost 0 bases, the J end lost 9 bases, and 12 bases lay between the germline ends. CDR3 length equals 14 residues. The CDR3 here is CAISESGGEVEQFF. The DNA read from the CDR3 is TGTGCCATCAGTGAGTCAGGCGGGGAGGTTGAG.

The part of the CDR3 DNA that was read is TGTGCCAGCTTAAGGGGTAAAGGGAGCTATGGC. Its protein product is CASLRGKGSYG. The full-length CDR3 reads as CASLRGKGSYGYTF. The rearrangement joins TRBV2 to TRBJ1-2; D is perhaps TRBD1 (5 bases). The DNA ends 3 residues before the CDR3 does, and the rest of the CDR3 is filled in from the germline J gene. The CDR3 spans 14 residues. Looked up from germline, CDR1 is SNHLY and CDR2 is FYNNEI. Trimming removed 8 bases at V and 4 bases at J, with 17 bases between.